This T cell receptor beta chain was documented in a study of CD4 T cells in relation to SARS-CoV-2 and coronaviruses. Whole-study context: PBMCs were cultured with antigen for around nine days before TCR beta sequencing.

CD4+ T cells from unexposed donors were obtained before the COVID-19 pandemic (2011-2018). After about 10 days of culture, CD4+ T cells were isolated. Cells permitting, SARS-CoV-2 S/N and four cold-coronavirus spikes were tested on unexposed-donor CD4+ T cells. Fresh IL-2 medium replaced half the medium on days 3 and 7. Libraries were prepared by immunoSEQ multiplex PCR; TCRdb keeps only in-frame clonotypes and omits some of them. This table has more than 25,000 clones, around two thirds appearing once. V was trimmed by 2 bases and J by 5 bases, leaving 13 bases between them. CDR3 length: 14 amino acids. Germline lookup yields CDR1 MNHEY and CDR2 SVGAGI. Study-wide results and limits: Crossreactive clones expanded significantly less to SARS-CoV-2 than monoreactive clones.

About this clone: The target antigen is unknown.

J is TRBJ2-7 and V is TRBV6-5; D uncertain. Sequencing was performed on CD4+ T cells from PBMCs, cultured in vitro. The receptor was derived from a human donor in good health. CDR3 region: CASSYRLDAHEQYF. The CDR3 DNA reads as TGTGCCAGCAGTTACCGGCTGGACGCCCACGAGCAGTACTTC.